This entry lists 29 T cell receptor beta chains sequenced from one sample in a study of blood T cell repertoires in COVID-19. Clones were read by immunoSEQ multiplex PCR, and TCRdb kept only the in-frame ones, dropping some. The data contain about 190,000 clones, around 80% of them singletons. The sample was PBMCs or T cells enriched from blood (not recorded which). These receptors came from a woman in her fifties or sixties who had recovered from COVID-19.

V is TRBV7-3 and J is TRBJ2-1; D may be TRBD2 (6 bases). V was cut by 5 bases and J by 0 bases, with 8 bases left in between. The germline gives CDR1 SGHTA, CDR2 FQGTGA. The length of the CDR3 is 14 residues. This chain's CDR3 is CASSPGGSYNEQFF. CDR3 nucleotides: TGTGCCAGCAGCCCCGGGGGCTCCTACAATGAGCAGTTCTTC.

This rearrangement joins TRBV2 to TRBJ1-5, with 7 nucleotides matching TRBD1. V lost 1 base, J lost 5 bases, and 2 bases stayed unmatched. Germline CDR1 reads SNHLY; CDR2 reads FYNNEI. This CDR3 has 14 residues. The CDR3: CASSEGQGYQPQHF. The CDR3 DNA reads TGTGCCAGCAGTGAAGGACAGGGCTATCAGCCCCAGCATTTT.

The chain employs TRBV27 and TRBJ2-1; perhaps TRBD2 as D (6 bases). V was shortened by 3 bases and J by 2 bases, with 11 bases between the two germline ends. The CDR3 is 15 amino acids. Germline V gene sequence: CDR1 MNHEY, CDR2 SMNVEV (reference sequence). CDR3 DNA: TGTGCCAGCAGTTTTGCAGGGACTCCCTACAATGAGCAGTTCTTC. This gives the protein CASSFAGTPYNEQFF.

The genes are TRBV7-6 and TRBJ2-5; 11 positions match TRBD2. This CDR3 region has 15 residues. Germline trimming cut 7 bases from V and 5 bases from J; bases unmatched to any gene: 9. CDR1 and CDR2 from the germline V gene are SGHVS and FNYEAQ. The CDR3 protein is CASTPWVAGGETQYF. The CDR3 region has the DNA TGTGCCAGCACCCCTTGGGTAGCGGGAGGGGAGACCCAGTACTTC.

The rearrangement joins TRBV10-1 to TRBJ2-1; D perhaps matches TRBD2 (5 bases). CDR1 is WNHNN, CDR2 SYGVQD, per germline (reference sequence). V was trimmed by 3 bases and J by 1 base, leaving 10 bases between them. CDR3 length: 15 residues. CDR3 amino acids: CASSDRAGSYNEQFF. The DNA of the CDR3 is TGCGCCAGCAGTGACCGGGCGGGTTCCTACAATGAGCAGTTCTTC.

This chain connects TRBV5-1 to TRBJ2-7, with D perhaps TRBD1 (6 bases). The V gene's germline CDR1 is SGHRS and CDR2 YFSETQ. Trimming pared 7 bases from V and 7 bases from J, leaving 15 bases between. This CDR3 spans 12 amino acids. The chain's CDR3 is CASWDTLQEQYF. CDR3 DNA sequence: TGCGCCAGCTGGGACACACTACAGGAGCAGTACTTC.

The chain is built from TRBV6-4 and TRBJ2-3; 11 nucleotides agree with TRBD2. The CDR3 length is 14 residues. Germline loops: CDR1 MRHNA, CDR2 SNTAGT. J lost 5 bases, V lost 6 bases, and 4 bases had no gene match. CDR3 protein: CASSLLAGGDTQYF. The CDR3 DNA reads TGTGCCAGCAGCCTCCTAGCGGGAGGAGATACGCAGTATTTT.

This clone was detected only a few times. The chain joins TRBV6-2 or TRBV6-3 to TRBJ2-7; 8 bases map to TRBD2. Per the germline V gene, CDR1 is MNHEY and CDR2 is SVGEGT. The CDR3 covers 18 residues. V lost 2 bases, J lost 2 bases, and 14 bases stayed unmatched. The CDR3 loop reads CASSYEGTEREPTYEQYF. CDR3 in DNA: TGTGCCAGCAGTTACGAGGGGACGGAGCGGGAGCCAACCTACGAGCAGTACTTC.

The chain is built from TRBV7-9 and TRBJ1-5; no reliable D call. V shed 10 bases and J shed 6 bases, with 16 bases lying between them. The CDR3 runs 13 residues. Germline V gives CDR1 SEHNR, CDR2 FQNEAQ (reference sequence). The CDR3 DNA sequence: TGTGCCACCACCGCGTCCGGCGGTCAGCCCCAGCATTTT. It yields the protein CATTASGGQPQHF.

CDR3 coding DNA: TGTGCCAGCAGTGTGTACGGGGGTGGTGGGACTGAAGCTTTCTTT. It yields the protein CASSVYGGGGTEAFF. The chain uses TRBV2 and TRBJ1-1, with D perhaps matching TRBD1 (5 bases). This CDR3 region has 15 residues. Between the trimmed V and J ends, which lost 4 bases and 5 bases, there was a span of 17 bases. Germline V gives CDR1 SNHLY, CDR2 FYNNEI.

J is TRBJ2-5 and V is TRBV25-1; the match to TRBD2 covers 8 bases. Germline trimming cut 4 bases from V and 7 bases from J; bases unmatched to any gene: 5. The CDR3 has 13 residues. The germline V gene has CDR1 MGHDK and CDR2 SYGVNS. CDR3 region: CASSGAGGWTQYF. The CDR3 DNA reads as TGTGCCAGCAGTGGTGCGGGAGGCTGGACCCAGTACTTC.

This chain connects TRBV11-2 to TRBJ2-7, with TRBD1 matching 9 bases. CDR1 and CDR2 (germline): SGHAT, FQNNGV. V dropped 3 bases and J dropped 5; count of bases not matched to a gene: 5. The CDR3 extends over 14 amino acids. In DNA, the CDR3 is TGTGCCAGCAGCTTTAGACAGGGGGAGGACGAGCAGTACTTC. It specifies CASSFRQGEDEQYF.

The genes are TRBV6-5 and TRBJ2-1, with D possibly matching TRBD2 (7 bases). The V gene's germline CDR1 is MNHEY and CDR2 SVGAGI. The CDR3 has 15 amino acids. Trimming took 2 bases from V and 5 from J, leaving 13 bases between them. CDR3 in DNA: TGTGCCAGCAGTTACCTTAGGGGGGGGAACAATGAGCAGTTCTTC. Encoded protein: CASSYLRGGNNEQFF.

This chain joins TRBV3-1 (or the pseudogene TRBV3-2) and TRBJ2-1; D perhaps matches TRBD2 (7 bases). V shed 4 bases and J shed 9 bases, with 10 bases lying between them. The germline gives CDR1 LGHDT, CDR2 YNNKEL (reference sequence). The CDR3 has 12 residues. The CDR3 reads CASSLGGGEQFF. CDR3 nucleotides: TGTGCCAGCAGCCTAGGGGGGGGTGAGCAGTTCTTC.

The chain carries TRBV30 and TRBJ1-2, with 8 positions matching TRBD1. V lost 2 bases, J lost 8 bases, and 4 bases stayed unmatched. Germline V lookup: CDR1 GTSNPN, CDR2 SVGIG (reference sequence). This CDR3 contains 12 residues. Here the CDR3 DNA reads TGTGCCTGGAGTACAGGGGGGGGAGGCTACACCTTC. Protein product: CAWSTGGGGYTF. The full variable domain, with the rest looked up from reference TRBV30 and TRBJ1-2, is SQTIHQWPATLVQPVGSPLSLECTVEGTSNPNLYWYRQAAGRGLQLLFYSVGIGQISSEVPQNLSASRPQDRQFILSSKKLLLSDSGFYLCAWSTGGGGYTFGSGTRLTVV.

The rearrangement joins TRBV9 to TRBJ1-2; unclear D gene. V lost 4 bases to trimming and J lost 2 bases, with 15 bases between them. CDR1 SGDLS and CDR2 YYNGEE come from the germline V gene. This CDR3 is built from 15 residues. The CDR3 nucleotides are TGTGCCAGCAGCCCCAATCTGGCGGGGAACTATGGCTACACCTTC. Translation gives CASSPNLAGNYGYTF.

This clone was found a few times. The rearrangement uses TRBV7-9 and TRBJ1-2; 8 bases line up with TRBD1. Germline V gene lookup returns CDR1 SEHNR and CDR2 FQNEAQ (reference sequence). This CDR3 has 16 residues. Unmatched junction bases numbered 11, after V lost 5 bases and J lost 3 bases. The CDR3 bases are TGTGCCAGCAGCCGCTTTGCAGGGGGCGCCGACTATGGCTACACCTTC. Translated, it gives CASSRFAGGADYGYTF. Filled out from reference TRBV7-9 and TRBJ1-2, the complete variable domain reads DTGVSQNPRHKITKRGQNVTFRCDPISEHNRLYWYRQTLGQGPEFLTYFQNEAQLEKSRLLSDRFSAERPKGSFSTLEIQRTEQGDSAMYLCASSRFAGGADYGYTFGSGTRLTVV.

This clone was counted between two and nine times. The chain couples TRBV28 to TRBJ1-5, with 9 nucleotides matching TRBD1. The CDR3 consists of 15 residues. The V gene's germline CDR1 is MDHEN and CDR2 SYDVKM. Losses at the gene ends were 6 bases for V and 3 bases for J; bases not matched to a gene: 6. The DNA of the CDR3 is TGTGCCAGCAGGATAGACAGGGGGAACAATCAGCCCCAGCATTTT. Residues: CASRIDRGNNQPQHF.

The rearrangement links TRBV18 to TRBJ2-2; 8 bases align to TRBD2. Losses at the gene ends were 0 bases for V and 4 bases for J; bases not matched to a gene: 4. Germline lookup yields CDR1 KGHSH and CDR2 LQKENI. The CDR3 runs 16 residues. The CDR3 region has the DNA TGTGCCAGCTCACCACCAACTAGCGGAACCACCGGGGAGCTGTTTTTT. Protein sequence: CASSPPTSGTTGELFF.

The chain recombines TRBV5-1 with TRBJ2-6; possible D gene TRBD1, 6 bases. The V and J ends lost 0 bases and 2 bases respectively, with 9 bases between them. The CDR3 sequence is 16 residues long. Germline CDR1 and CDR2: SGHRS and YFSETQ. CDR3 bases: TGCGCCAGCAGCTTGGCGTCAGGGGCTGGGGCCAACGTCCTGACTTTC. It specifies CASSLASGAGANVLTF.

The rearrangement joins TRBV6-6 to TRBJ1-1; D possibly corresponds to TRBD1 (5 bases). CDR3 length: 13 amino acids. CDR1 is MNHNY, CDR2 SVGAGI, per germline (reference sequence). CDR3 protein: CVSSIGGNTEAFF. CDR3 in DNA: TGTGTCTCAAGCATCGGGGGGAACACTGAAGCTTTCTTT.

This rearrangement joins TRBV6-1 to TRBJ1-5; D might be TRBD1 (6 bases). The CDR3 is 13 residues long. Trimming took 4 bases from V and 3 from J, leaving 7 bases between them. Germline V gene lookup returns CDR1 MNHNS and CDR2 SASEGT. The CDR3 sequence is CASSGQDNQPQHF. DNA for the CDR3: TGTGCCAGCAGTGGACAGGACAATCAGCCCCAGCATTTT.

This chain connects TRBV28 to TRBJ2-3; the D is unclear. CDR3 size: 15 residues. V was trimmed by 2 bases and J by 2 bases, leaving 11 bases between them. From germline, CDR1 is MDHEN and CDR2 SYDVKM. DNA for the CDR3: TGTGCCAGCAGTTTAGAGTTTAGCTCCACAGATACGCAGTATTTT. This translates into CASSLEFSSTDTQYF.

This chain joins TRBV10-3 and TRBJ1-1; TRBD1 is a possible D gene (6 bases). Per germline, CDR1 ENHRY and CDR2 SYGVKD. There are 13 residues in the CDR3. V was pared by 2 bases and J by 5 bases, with 9 bases between. As DNA, the CDR3 is TGTGCCATCAGTGAGACAGGGCAGACTGAAGCTTTCTTT. It encodes CAISETGQTEAFF.

This clone came up a few times. V usage is TRBV7-3 and J usage is TRBJ2-1, with no clear D. Germline V CDR1 and CDR2: SGHTA, FQGTGA. The V gene lost 6 bases and the J gene lost 7 bases, with 13 bases spanning the gap. This CDR3 is 13 amino acids long. The CDR3 reads CASSPGSWNEQFF. The CDR3 DNA reads TGTGCCAGCAGTCCAGGCTCTTGGAATGAGCAGTTCTTC.

The gene calls are TRBV3-1 (or the pseudogene TRBV3-2) and TRBJ1-4; D unclear. With 5 bases removed from V and 10 bases from J, the gap between germline ends came to 11 bases. CDR1 and CDR2 from the germline V gene are LGHDT and YNNKEL (reference sequence). CDR3 length: 12 amino acids. The CDR3 DNA reads TGTGCCAGCAGCACCCGGGGAGGAAAACTGTTTTTT. Protein sequence: CASSTRGGKLFF.

This chain joins TRBV28 and TRBJ1-1, with 9 positions matching TRBD1. Trimming at V came to 5 bases and at J to 1 base, leaving 2 bases not matched to a gene. Germline CDR1 is MDHEN and CDR2 is SYDVKM. The CDR3 consists of 14 residues. The CDR3 spells CASSQGQGNTEAFF. The DNA for the CDR3 is TGTGCCAGCAGTCAGGGACAGGGGAACACTGAAGCTTTCTTT.

The CDR3 nucleotides are TGTGCCAGCAGTTTAGTACAGATGAACACTGAAGCTTTCTTT. This encodes CASSLVQMNTEAFF. This chain links TRBV28 with TRBJ1-1; D call uncertain. The V end was cut by 2 bases, the J end by 0 bases, with 7 bases between. Germline V CDR1 and CDR2: MDHEN, SYDVKM. The length of the CDR3 is 14 residues.

This chain joins TRBV7-2 and TRBJ1-2; unclear D gene. Per germline, CDR1 SGHTA and CDR2 FQGNSA. Trimming stripped 5 bases from V and 1 base from J, with 17 bases between. The CDR3 extends over 16 amino acids. CDR3 sequence reads: CASSPKVTVNNYGYTF. The CDR3 nucleotides are TGTGCCAGCAGCCCGAAGGTTACAGTGAATAACTATGGCTACACCTTC.